This TCR beta chain was obtained from a study of Ad26.COV2.S vaccination and SARS-CoV-2 variants. Across the study: Donor had been placed in the Ad26.COV2.S arm of the COV1001 trial. Recipients of Ad26.COV2.S got it intramuscularly, once or twice 56 days apart. Findings and limits, study-wide: Substantial breadth in spike-specific CD8+ and CD4+ T cell responses was reportedly seen after vaccination.

Trimming removed 0 bases from V and 4 bases from J, with 12 bases in between. In germline, CDR1 is MNHEY, CDR2 SVGEGT. The CDR3 sequence is 15 residues long. Treatment denoted: some 20 received Ad26.COV2.S at low or high dose, single or two shots; about 5 received placebo; per-sample allocation not given. Sampling was done on day 63 after the first vaccine or placebo injection. Donor was an adult aged 18-55 years in Boston. About this clone itself: No antigen is known for it.

Measured with immunoSEQ multiplex PCR; TCRdb has only the in-frame clones, and not every one. The data show about 390,000 clones, 88% seen once. This TCR came from a person aged 18-60 years who received the Ad26.COV2.S COVID-19 vaccine or a placebo. Sample: peripheral blood, taken in a trial of Ad26.COV2.S vaccine versus placebo. The genes are TRBV6-2 or TRBV6-3 and TRBJ1-2, with D possibly matching TRBD1 (6 bases). As DNA, the CDR3 is TGTGCCAGCAGTTACTCGATACAGGGACCCTATGGCTACACCTTC. Encoded protein: CASSYSIQGPYGYTF.